Presented here are 8 T cell receptor beta chains from one specimen sequenced in a study of blood T cell repertoires in COVID-19. Only in-frame clones appear in the TCRdb table, and some are missing; sequencing was by immunoSEQ multiplex PCR. Among more than 85,000 clones listed, around 84% were seen once. The sequencing sample was made of peripheral blood. The receptors come from a man in his fifties or sixties with active or convalescent COVID-19.

V gene TRBV2 combines with J gene TRBJ1-5, with TRBD1 identical over 8 bases. The V gene end was trimmed by 4 bases and the J gene end by 0 bases; junction bases not matched to a gene: 2. Germline values: CDR1 SNHLY, CDR2 FYNNEI. The CDR3 spans 15 residues. The DNA for the CDR3 is TGTGCCAGCAGTGGGACAGGGTTTAGCAATCAGCCCCAGCATTTT. Translated: CASSGTGFSNQPQHF.

V and J are TRBV7-2 and TRBJ2-4, with a weak D call TRBD2 (6 bases). V lost 2 bases and J lost 1, with 9 bases in between. From germline, CDR1 is SGHTA and CDR2 FQGNSA. The CDR3 totals 15 residues. DNA for the CDR3: TGTGCCAGCAGCTTATCGGGGGTGGCCAAAAACATTCAGTACTTC. Translating it yields CASSLSGVAKNIQYF.

V and J are TRBV9 and TRBJ2-5, with TRBD1 matching over 10 bases. V lost 3 bases, J lost 9 bases, and 17 bases stayed unmatched. The CDR3 has 17 amino acids. Germline-derived CDR1 and CDR2 are SGDLS and YYNGEE. For the CDR3, the DNA is TGTGCCAGCAGCGGAAGATCCGGGACAGGGGACATAAAGGCCCAGTACTTC. Amino acid sequence: CASSGRSGTGDIKAQYF.

V is TRBV28 and J is TRBJ2-2; D possibly corresponds to TRBD1 (6 bases). Trimming left V 6 bases short and J 4 bases short, with 15 bases between. Germline loops: CDR1 MDHEN, CDR2 SYDVKM. The CDR3 is made up of 15 amino acids. Here the CDR3 reads CASSNREGSTGELFF. CDR3 bases: TGTGCCAGCAGCAACAGGGAAGGAAGCACCGGGGAGCTGTTTTTT.

In this sample, this clone turned up once. The chain uses TRBV29-1 and TRBJ2-1; D is uncertain. Trimming cost V 4 bases and J 3 bases, with 7 bases left between them. The CDR3 has 12 residues. Germline-derived CDR1 and CDR2 are SQVTM and ANQGSEA. The CDR3 sequence: CSVAASYNEQFF. The CDR3 DNA reads as TGCAGCGTTGCAGCTAGCTACAATGAGCAGTTCTTC.

The rearrangement joins TRBV7-2 to TRBJ2-1, with a possible D match to TRBD1 (5 bases). The CDR3 spans 14 residues. V was pared by 7 bases and J by 10 bases, with 20 bases between. The germline V gene encodes CDR1 SGHTA and CDR2 FQGNSA. The chain's CDR3 is CASTSLAGSWEQFF. The DNA for the CDR3 is TGTGCCAGCACCTCCCTCGCAGGGTCTTGGGAGCAGTTCTTC. Full variable domain (outside the CDR3, taken from reference TRBV7-2 and TRBJ2-1): GAGVSQSPSNKVTEKGKDVELRCDPISGHTALYWYRQSLGQGLEFLIYFQGNSAPDKSGLPSDRFSAERTGGSVSTLTIQRTQQEDSAVYLCASTSLAGSWEQFFGPGTRLTVL.

A single count supports this clone. The rearrangement links TRBV5-1 to TRBJ1-2, with 7 bases aligning to TRBD1. The germline V gene has CDR1 SGHRS and CDR2 YFSETQ. CDR3 length: 15 residues. V shed 5 bases, J shed 4 bases, and the junction held 11 bases outside the gene matches. The CDR3: CASRGGQGELYGYTF. Written as DNA, the CDR3 is TGCGCCAGCAGAGGTGGGCAGGGGGAACTCTATGGCTACACCTTC. Full variable domain (outside the CDR3, taken from reference TRBV5-1 and TRBJ1-2): KAGVTQTPRYLIKTRGQQVTLSCSPISGHRSVSWYQQTPGQGLQFLFEYFSETQRNKGNFPGRFSGRQFSNSRSEMNVSTLELGDSALYLCASRGGQGELYGYTFGSGTRLTVV.

The chain carries TRBV7-2 and TRBJ2-7; 12 nucleotides match TRBD2. The CDR3 consists of 16 residues. V shed 2 bases and J 5 bases; nucleotides not matched to a gene: 7. CDR1 and CDR2 (germline): SGHTA, FQGNSA. The CDR3 loop is CASSLFGLAGGDEQYF. The CDR3 bases are TGTGCCAGCAGCTTATTTGGGCTAGCGGGGGGGGACGAGCAGTACTTC.